This section outlines one TCR beta chain sequence together with its context. Its target is unknown. Profiling relied on immunoSEQ multiplex PCR, and the TCRdb table lists in-frame clones only, not all of them. Among roughly 380,000 clones listed, just over 95% were seen once. The record originates from a study of shared clonotypes between healthy human individuals. Overall study findings and caveats: Incomplete sequencing of sorted subsets was indicated by rarefaction despite large depth. The four-donor shared clonotypes exceeded non-shared clonotypes in generation probability, with non-shared ones scoring lower. Larger richness was generally estimated for naive than memory subsets.

CD45RO+ cells plus CCR7-negative CD45RA+ TemRA cells formed CD8 memory. This CDR3 is built from 13 residues. Per the germline V gene, CDR1 is LNHDA and CDR2 is SQIVND (reference sequence). Trimming shortened V by 5 bases and J by 6 bases, and 12 bases separated the two germline ends. The V and J genes are TRBV19 and TRBJ2-3, with a possible D match to TRBD1 (6 bases). The sequence derives from a man aged 25-45 years in good health. Sequenced input: memory CD8+ T cells sorted from blood. Indicated subset: CD45RO+ cells pooled with CCR7-negative TemRA cells. The CDR3 region is CASSWTAGDTQYF. The DNA of the CDR3 is TGTGCCAGTAGTTGGACAGCCGGGGATACGCAGTATTTT.